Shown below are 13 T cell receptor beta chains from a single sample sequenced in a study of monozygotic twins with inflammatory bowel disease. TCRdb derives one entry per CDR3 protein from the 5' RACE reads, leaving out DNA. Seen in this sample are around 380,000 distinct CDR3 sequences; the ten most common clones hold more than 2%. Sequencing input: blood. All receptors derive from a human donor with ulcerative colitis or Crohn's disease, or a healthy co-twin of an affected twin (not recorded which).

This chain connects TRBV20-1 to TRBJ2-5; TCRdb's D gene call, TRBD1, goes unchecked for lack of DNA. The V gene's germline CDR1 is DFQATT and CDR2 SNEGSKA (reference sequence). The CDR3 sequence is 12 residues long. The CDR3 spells CSARAGQETQYF.

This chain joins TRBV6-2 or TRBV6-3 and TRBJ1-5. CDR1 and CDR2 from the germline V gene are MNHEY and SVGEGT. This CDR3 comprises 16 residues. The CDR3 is CASSYGWGNSNQPQHF.

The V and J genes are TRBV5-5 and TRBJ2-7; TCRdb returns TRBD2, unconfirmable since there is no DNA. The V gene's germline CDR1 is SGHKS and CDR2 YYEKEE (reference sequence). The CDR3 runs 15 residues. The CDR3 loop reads CASSWRTSGAYEQYF.

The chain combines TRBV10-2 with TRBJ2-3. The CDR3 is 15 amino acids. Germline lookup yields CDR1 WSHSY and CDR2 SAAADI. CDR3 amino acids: CASSESDRRTDTQYF.

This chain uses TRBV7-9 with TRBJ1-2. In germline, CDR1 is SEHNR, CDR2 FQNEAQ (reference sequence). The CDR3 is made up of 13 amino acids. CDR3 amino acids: CASSLGQEDGYTF. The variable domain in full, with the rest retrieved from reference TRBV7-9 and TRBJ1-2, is DTGVSQNPRHKITKRGQNVTFRCDPISEHNRLYWYRQTLGQGPEFLTYFQNEAQLEKSRLLSDRFSAERPKGSFSTLEIQRTEQGDSAMYLCASSLGQEDGYTFGSGTRLTVV.

CDR3 protein: CAISDSEGAIAYEQYF. The V and J genes are TRBV10-3 and TRBJ2-7; TCRdb gives TRBD1 as the D gene, but with no DNA this cannot be confirmed. Germline V gives CDR1 ENHRY, CDR2 SYGVKD. The CDR3 is 16 amino acids.

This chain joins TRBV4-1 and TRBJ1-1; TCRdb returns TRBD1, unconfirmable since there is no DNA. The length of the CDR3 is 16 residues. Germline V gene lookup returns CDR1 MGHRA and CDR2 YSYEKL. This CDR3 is CASSQHESGAGTEAFF.

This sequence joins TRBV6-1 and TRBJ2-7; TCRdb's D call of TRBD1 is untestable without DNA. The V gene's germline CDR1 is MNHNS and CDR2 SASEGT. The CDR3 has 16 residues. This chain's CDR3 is CASSPPRGRDSYEQYF.

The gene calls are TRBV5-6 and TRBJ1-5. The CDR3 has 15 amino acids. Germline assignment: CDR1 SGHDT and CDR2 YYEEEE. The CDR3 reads CASSLDGASNQPQHF.

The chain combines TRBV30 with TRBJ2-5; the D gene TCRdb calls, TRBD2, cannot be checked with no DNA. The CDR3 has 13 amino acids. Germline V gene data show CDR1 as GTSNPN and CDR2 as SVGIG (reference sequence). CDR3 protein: CAWSGDWQETQYF.

CDR3 protein: CASSFLTGGGETQYF. The chain employs TRBV28 and TRBJ2-5; the TRBD1 assignment by TCRdb is unverifiable without DNA. Germline V CDR1 and CDR2: MDHEN, SYDVKM. The CDR3 totals 15 residues.

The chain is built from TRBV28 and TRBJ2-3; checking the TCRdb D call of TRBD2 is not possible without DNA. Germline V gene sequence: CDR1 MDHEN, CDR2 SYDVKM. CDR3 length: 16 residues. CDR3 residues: CASSLIIQGGLHTQYF.

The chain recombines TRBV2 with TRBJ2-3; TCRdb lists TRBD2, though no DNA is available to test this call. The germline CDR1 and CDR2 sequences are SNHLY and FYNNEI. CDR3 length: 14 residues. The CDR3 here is CASNVGPGTDTQYF. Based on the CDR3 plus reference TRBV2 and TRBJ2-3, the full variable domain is EPEVTQTPSHQVTQMGQEVILRCVPISNHLYFYWYRQILGQKVEFLVSFYNNEISEKSEIFDDQFSVERPDGSNFTLKIRSTKLEDSAMYFCASNVGPGTDTQYFGPGTRLTVL.